Following are 18 T cell receptor beta chains from one sample sequenced in a study of OX40 agonist ivuxolimab in advanced cancers. Produced via immunoSEQ multiplex PCR; TCRdb's table is partial and in-frame only. The sample shows some 48,000 clones, over 60% of them seen only once. Sequenced material: CD4+ or CD8+ T cells sorted from blood, taken in a trial of the OX40 agonist ivuxolimab. The receptors shown here come from an adult with an advanced solid tumor such as melanoma, head and neck, liver or kidney cancer.

The chain recombines TRBV10-1 with TRBJ2-1, with TRBD2 identical over 11 bases. V gave up 6 bases and J gave up 5 bases; unmatched junction bases: 18. The CDR3 extends over 19 amino acids. Germline CDR1 WNHNN, CDR2 SYGVQD (reference sequence). The DNA of the CDR3 is TGCGCCAGCAGAACGACGACTAGCGGGGTTGAAGGCCCCCACAATGAGCAGTTCTTC. It codes for CASRTTTSGVEGPHNEQFF.

The genes are TRBV5-1 and TRBJ1-2; 9 bases match TRBD1. The V segment lost 4 bases and the J segment 1 base; nucleotides outside the gene matches: 8. The length of the CDR3 is 16 residues. Germline values: CDR1 SGHRS, CDR2 YFSETQ. CDR3: CASSPEPDRGNYGYTF. In DNA form, the CDR3 reads TGCGCCAGCAGCCCGGAACCGGACAGGGGTAACTATGGCTACACCTTC.

This clone appeared a single time. The chain joins TRBV7-2 to TRBJ2-7; TRBD1 might be the D (6 bases). CDR3 size: 14 residues. Trimming removed 5 bases from V and 2 bases from J, with 13 bases in between. CDR1 and CDR2 (germline): SGHTA, FQGNSA. Here the CDR3 reads CASSPRDNPYEQYF. Here the CDR3 DNA reads TGTGCCAGCAGCCCTCGGGACAACCCCTACGAGCAGTACTTC.

This chain links TRBV5-6 with TRBJ2-5; 10 bases agree with TRBD2. CDR3 length: 18 amino acids. CDR1 is SGHDT and CDR2 is YYEEEE in the germline V gene. Trimming took 0 bases from V and 0 from J; bases not matched to a gene: 8. The CDR3 DNA reads TGTGCCAGCAGCTTGGGTCTAGCGGGAGACCTGTACCAAGAGACCCAGTACTTC. It encodes CASSLGLAGDLYQETQYF.

This chain links TRBV5-4 with TRBJ2-7; D is unclear. Germline V gene data show CDR1 as SGHNT and CDR2 as YYREEE (reference sequence). V gave up 0 bases and J gave up 4 bases, with 8 bases separating them. The CDR3 covers 13 residues. Here the CDR3 reads CASSLVLGYEQYF. The CDR3 coding sequence is TGTGCCAGCAGCTTGGTTTTAGGTTACGAGCAGTACTTC.

The rearrangement links TRBV7-8 to TRBJ2-7; 7 nucleotides align to TRBD1. Germline V gene data show CDR1 as SGHVS and CDR2 as FQNEAQ. This CDR3 spans 14 amino acids. V shed 4 bases and J 3 bases; nucleotides not matched to a gene: 6. This chain's CDR3 is CASSSVWTGYEQYF. For the CDR3, the DNA is TGTGCCAGCAGCTCCGTATGGACAGGCTACGAGCAGTACTTC.

This chain joins TRBV7-8 and TRBJ2-7; D is unclear. CDR3 length: 12 residues. V was cut by 4 bases and J by 3 bases, with 7 bases left in between. Germline lookup yields CDR1 SGHVS and CDR2 FQNEAQ. CDR3 protein: CASSSPLYEQYF. DNA of the CDR3: TGTGCCAGCAGCTCTCCCCTCTACGAGCAGTACTTC.

The chain has TRBV15 and TRBJ1-1; the match to TRBD1 covers 7 bases. V was pared by 5 bases and J by 2 bases, with 11 bases of the junction left unmatched. In germline, CDR1 is LNHNV, CDR2 YYDKDF (reference sequence). This CDR3 contains 16 residues. DNA of the CDR3: TGTGCCACCAGCCGAGGGGAAGGGGGCGAAAACACTGAAGCTTTCTTT. It codes for CATSRGEGGENTEAFF.

This chain links TRBV29-1 with TRBJ2-6; the D gene is possibly TRBD1 (5 bases). Germline V gene lookup returns CDR1 SQVTM and CDR2 ANQGSEA. Trimming cost V 3 bases and J 0 bases, with 12 bases left between them. The CDR3 contains 16 residues. CDR3 nucleotide sequence: TGCAGCGTTGAGACAGATATTGACTCTGGGGCCAACGTCCTGACTTTC. This gives the protein CSVETDIDSGANVLTF.

DNA for the CDR3: TGTGCCAGCAACCCAAGGGACAGGGGATACGAGCAGTACTTC. Amino acid sequence: CASNPRDRGYEQYF. This chain joins TRBV6-5 and TRBJ2-5; 10 bases are a match to TRBD1. The J call is uncertain, as TRBJ2-7 better fits the DNA end. CDR1 MNHEY and CDR2 SVGAGI come from the germline V gene. The CDR3 runs to 14 residues.

V usage is TRBV14 and J usage is TRBJ2-3; D is perhaps TRBD2 (6 bases). V shed 6 bases and J shed 0 bases, with 13 bases lying between them. Per the germline V gene, CDR1 is SGHDN and CDR2 is FVKESK. This CDR3 is 15 amino acids long. In DNA form, the CDR3 reads TGTGCCAGCAGTTTTGGTGGGGGGAGCACAGATACGCAGTATTTT. The encoded protein is CASSFGGGSTDTQYF.

This chain links TRBV5-5 with TRBJ2-1; no firm D call. Between the trimmed V and J ends, which lost 1 base and 7 bases, there was a span of 0 bases. The length of the CDR3 is 10 residues. Germline CDR1 is SGHKS and CDR2 is YYEKEE (reference sequence). The CDR3 coding sequence is TGTGCCAGCAGCTTGAATGAGCAGTTCTTC. Amino acid sequence: CASSLNEQFF.

V and J are TRBV25-1 and TRBJ1-1; D is undetermined. CDR3 length: 11 residues. Germline V lookup: CDR1 MGHDK, CDR2 SYGVNS. Between the trimmed V and J ends, which lost 2 bases and 8 bases, there was a span of 6 bases. The CDR3 bases are TGTGCCAGCAGTGAAGGGAGGGAAGCTTTCTTT. Amino acid sequence: CASSEGREAFF.

This clone was picked up one time. V and J are TRBV7-8 and TRBJ1-3; D gene ambiguous. Trimming removed 1 base at V and 0 bases at J, with 7 bases between. This CDR3 is 15 amino acids long. Germline assignment: CDR1 SGHVS and CDR2 FQNEAQ. DNA of the CDR3: TGTGCCAGCAGCTTAGAGGGTTCCTCTGGAAACACCATATATTTT. Residues: CASSLEGSSGNTIYF.

The chain carries TRBV14 and TRBJ1-1, with D possibly matching TRBD1 (5 bases). The CDR3 covers 14 residues. With 1 base removed from V and 4 bases from J, the gap between germline ends came to 10 bases. Germline V gene data show CDR1 as SGHDN and CDR2 as FVKESK. The CDR3 reads CASSQGYRSTEAFF. In nucleotides, the CDR3 is TGTGCCAGCAGCCAAGGGTACAGGAGCACTGAAGCTTTCTTT.

The V and J genes are TRBV6-1 and TRBJ2-4, with no clear D. The CDR3 has 16 residues. Germline CDR1 and CDR2: MNHNS and SASEGT. V was pared by 1 base and J by 1 base, with 11 bases between. The CDR3 DNA reads TGTGCCAGCAGTGAAGGAAGGGTAGGGGCCAAAAACATTCAGTACTTC. Its protein product is CASSEGRVGAKNIQYF.

The gene calls are TRBV19 and TRBJ1-1, with D perhaps matching TRBD1 (5 bases). The ends were cut back, 3 bases at V and 0 bases at J, with 8 bases in the middle. There are 14 residues in the CDR3. Germline assignment: CDR1 LNHDA and CDR2 SQIVND (reference sequence). The CDR3 is CASSITGVNTEAFF. In DNA, the CDR3 is TGTGCCAGTAGTATCACGGGGGTGAACACTGAAGCTTTCTTT.

This chain connects TRBV7-6 to TRBJ2-3, with 7 bases identical to TRBD1. CDR3 length: 16 amino acids. Trimming cost V 0 bases and J 0 bases; bases outside gene matches: 3. Germline CDR1 is SGHVS and CDR2 is FNYEAQ. The CDR3 DNA reads TGTGCCAGCAGCTTAGCAGGGGGCTTGAGCACAGATACGCAGTATTTT. This sequence encodes CASSLAGGLSTDTQYF.